This T cell receptor beta chain was captured in a study of blood T cells in healthy people across ages. Study findings and constraints: PBMCs that were unsorted prevented a conclusive naive versus antigen-experienced comparison.

Primers used in a second PCR of roughly 6 to 12 cycles were a sample-barcoded 5' primer and a J-beta primer mix. A tag from a template-switch adaptor with 12 random nucleotides marked each cDNA molecule. TCRdb passed the 5' RACE reads through MiXCR, listing each CDR3 protein once. The sample lists under 2,000,000 distinct CDR3 sequences, about 49% occurring once. In terms of origin and age, donors were healthy Caucasian individuals from Russia aged roughly 6 to 95. There were at least 5.5 micrograms of total RNA extracted from every sample. The CDR3 totals 16 residues. The germline gives CDR1 MNHEY, CDR2 SVGAGI. With V trimmed by 6 bases and J by 5 bases, 11 bases remained unmatched. Remarks on this clonotype: The target antigen is unknown.

The clonotype originates from a woman aged 40 to 55 in good health. V gene TRBV6-5 combines with J gene TRBJ2-1, with 9 bases lining up with TRBD1. Sequenced: blood. The CDR3 loop reads CASSRRTGAADNEQFF. CDR3 bases: TGTGCCAGCAGCCGTCGGACAGGGGCGGCGGACAATGAGCAGTTCTTC.